The 8 T cell receptor beta chains below all came from one sample that was sequenced in a study of blood T cell repertoires in COVID-19. Measured with immunoSEQ multiplex PCR; TCRdb has only the in-frame clones, and not every one. The sample includes 200,000 to 250,000 clones, about 85% of them seen just once. The sequenced sample was peripheral blood. The receptor source for this set is a woman in her 50s with COVID-19, enrolled during active disease.

This chain links TRBV24-1 with TRBJ2-3; 14 bases are shared with TRBD2. The length of the CDR3 is 21 residues. CDR1 and CDR2 from the germline V gene are KGHDR and SFDVKD. The ends lost 0 bases at V and 8 bases at J; junction bases unmatched: 18. For the CDR3, the DNA is TGTGCCACCAGTGATTTGGATCGGAGAGGACCCGGACTAGCGGGGGGATCTACGCAGTATTTT. Protein: CATSDLDRRGPGLAGGSTQYF.

The table lists this clone with a count of one. The chain links TRBV11-3 to TRBJ1-5; D gene uncertain. Between the trimmed V and J ends, which lost 2 bases and 2 bases, there was a span of 10 bases. The CDR3 loop spans 15 amino acids. CDR1 is SGHNT and CDR2 is YENEEA in the germline V gene. CDR3 in DNA: TGTGCCAGCAGCTTAAAGACTTGGGGCAATCAGCCCCAGCATTTT. This sequence encodes CASSLKTWGNQPQHF.

The genes are TRBV27 and TRBJ2-7; no reliable D call. Between the trimmed V and J ends, which lost 5 bases and 2 bases, there was a span of 10 bases. This CDR3 has 13 residues. Germline lookup yields CDR1 MNHEY and CDR2 SMNVEV (reference sequence). CDR3 DNA sequence: TGTGCCAGCAGTCCCTCTCCTACCTACGAGCAGTACTTC. Protein: CASSPSPTYEQYF.

The genes are TRBV18 and TRBJ1-3; D remains ambiguous. Germline V gene data show CDR1 as KGHSH and CDR2 as LQKENI. The germline V and J ends were trimmed by 2 bases and 0 bases, with 17 bases remaining between them. This CDR3 spans 18 amino acids. The CDR3 loop reads CASSPGENLLLSGNTIYF. The CDR3 nucleotides read TGTGCCAGCTCACCAGGAGAGAACCTCCTACTCTCTGGAAACACCATATATTTT.

CDR3 sequence reads: CASSSGQGGNTGELFF. CDR3 DNA: TGTGCCAGCAGCTCGGGACAGGGTGGGAACACCGGGGAGCTGTTTTTT. The chain joins TRBV7-9 to TRBJ2-2, with 9 bases fitting TRBD1. CDR3 length: 16 residues. The V and J ends lost 4 bases and 1 base, in that order; junction bases with no gene match: 4. CDR1 is SEHNR, CDR2 FQNEAQ, per germline (reference sequence).

This clone appeared a single time. The chain carries TRBV5-1 and TRBJ1-4; the match to TRBD1 covers 8 bases. V lost 3 bases and J lost 1; bases outside the gene matches: 5. The CDR3 totals 16 residues. Germline CDR1 reads SGHRS; CDR2 reads YFSETQ. The CDR3 region has the DNA TGCGCCAGCAGCTCGGGACAGGCGGGAACTAATGAAAAACTGTTTTTT. Amino acids: CASSSGQAGTNEKLFF.

As concerns this clone: This sample includes further DNA sequences coding for the same CDR3. This chain uses TRBV12-3 or TRBV12-4 with TRBJ2-7; 7 bases align to TRBD1. The CDR3 runs to 13 residues. V was clipped by 5 bases and J by 2 bases; unmatched bases: 3. The CDR3, as DNA: TGTGCCAGCAGTCGACAGGGCCCCTACGAGCAGTACTTC. Amino acids: CASSRQGPYEQYF.

The chain employs TRBV19 and TRBJ1-5, with 11 bases aligning to TRBD1. CDR3 size: 16 residues. Germline loops: CDR1 LNHDA, CDR2 SQIVND (reference sequence). V trimming: 5 bases; J trimming: 7 bases; junction bases outside the gene matches: 10. This CDR3 reads CASSSRTGGGKQPQHF. The CDR3 DNA follows: TGTGCCAGTAGTTCCAGGACAGGGGGCGGGAAACAGCCCCAGCATTTT.